The 29 T cell receptor beta chains in this list originate from one sample, sequenced in a study of cytomegalovirus exposure and HLA in healthy donors. Primers included in the PCR were 60 Vbeta and 13 Jbeta primers. Clones were sequenced by immunoSEQ multiplex PCR, and TCRdb holds only the in-frame ones, with some missing. The table includes about 160,000 clones, 70% to 90% detected once. Sequenced input: PBMCs. These TCRs come from a woman aged 30 to 39 in good health and CMV-seropositive.

This clone has a handful of counts. The gene calls are TRBV5-1 and TRBJ2-1; 8 positions match TRBD2. There are 15 residues in the CDR3. Unmatched junction bases numbered 10, after V lost 6 bases and J lost 5 bases. Germline V gene sequence: CDR1 SGHRS, CDR2 YFSETQ. The CDR3 loop is CASMRFAGGNNEQFF. Here the CDR3 DNA reads TGCGCCAGCATGAGGTTTGCGGGGGGCAACAATGAGCAGTTCTTC.

V and J are TRBV5-6 and TRBJ2-7; D is unresolved. Trimming removed 1 base at V and 2 bases at J, with 10 bases between. The CDR3 is 14 residues long. Germline-derived CDR1 and CDR2 are SGHDT and YYEEEE. CDR3 DNA: TGTGCCAGCAGCTTGTATGGTCAGGCCTACGAGCAGTACTTC. It specifies CASSLYGQAYEQYF. The variable domain in full, completed from reference TRBV5-6 and TRBJ2-7, reads DAGVTQSPTHLIKTRGQQVTLRCSPKSGHDTVSWYQQALGQGPQFIFQYYEEEERQRGNFPDRFSGHQFPNYSSELNVNALLLGDSALYLCASSLYGQAYEQYFGPGTRLTVT.

The chain combines TRBV6-5 with TRBJ2-2; weak D call: TRBD1 (5 bases). In germline, CDR1 is MNHEY, CDR2 SVGAGI. This CDR3 contains 14 residues. CDR3 sequence: CVTRRQGNAGELFF. As DNA, the CDR3 is TGTGTTACGAGGCGGCAGGGCAACGCCGGGGAGCTGTTTTTT.

The chain is built from TRBV12-5 and TRBJ1-4, with D tentatively TRBD1 (5 bases). This CDR3 has 13 residues. Trimming removed 10 bases from V and 5 bases from J, with 14 bases in between. CDR1 and CDR2 from the germline V gene are LGHNT and FRNRAP. CDR3 loop: CATKQDLNEKLFF. Here the CDR3 DNA reads TGTGCTACCAAACAGGACCTAAATGAAAAACTGTTTTTT.

J is TRBJ2-5 and V is TRBV19; D may be TRBD2 (6 bases). The DNA end favors TRBJ2-7, so the J call may be wrong. CDR1 is LNHDA, CDR2 SQIVND, per germline (reference sequence). The CDR3 is 14 residues long. CDR3 DNA sequence: TGTGCCAGTAGTATAGATCTGGACTACTACGAGCAGTACTTC. Translating it yields CASSIDLDYYEQYF.

This sequence joins TRBV6-1 and TRBJ1-2, with a weak D call TRBD1 (6 bases). The CDR3 is 13 residues long. Germline CDR1 and CDR2: MNHNS and SASEGT. Trimming took 3 bases from V and 2 from J, leaving 7 bases between them. The CDR3 here is CASSEQGNYGYTF. As DNA, the CDR3 is TGTGCCAGCAGTGAGCAGGGGAACTATGGCTACACCTTC.

This clone has only a few counts. The chain carries TRBV5-4 and TRBJ1-6, with 7 nucleotides matching TRBD1. CDR3 length: 16 amino acids. Germline values: CDR1 SGHNT, CDR2 YYREEE (reference sequence). V shed 0 bases and J 4 bases; nucleotides not matched to a gene: 4. The CDR3 loop is CASSLGQGSYNSPLHF. CDR3 DNA sequence: TGTGCCAGCAGCTTGGGACAGGGATCATATAATTCACCCCTCCACTTT.

V usage is TRBV2 and J usage is TRBJ1-1; D not certain. The CDR3 sequence is 13 residues long. V lost 6 bases and J 1 base, leaving 9 bases between the germline ends. The germline gives CDR1 SNHLY, CDR2 FYNNEI. In nucleotides, the CDR3 is TGTGCCAGCAGGGAGGACCCGAACACTGAAGCTTTCTTT. Translating it yields CASREDPNTEAFF.

This sequence joins TRBV5-6 and TRBJ1-6, with a possible D match to TRBD1 (6 bases). The CDR3 is made up of 13 amino acids. Looked up from germline, CDR1 is SGHDT and CDR2 is YYEEEE. V dropped 3 bases and J dropped 7 bases, with 8 bases sitting between them. CDR3 residues: CASSSDRNSPLHF. DNA of the CDR3: TGTGCCAGCAGCTCCGACAGGAATTCACCCCTCCACTTT.

The V and J genes are TRBV10-3 and TRBJ1-2; 7 positions match TRBD1. CDR1 is ENHRY, CDR2 SYGVKD, per germline. CDR3 length: 14 amino acids. Trimming cost V 3 bases and J 6 bases; bases outside gene matches: 7. The CDR3 DNA reads TGTGCCATCAGTGACCCCGGGACAGTCCATGGCTACACCTTC. It encodes CAISDPGTVHGYTF.

The chain joins TRBV4-1 to TRBJ1-2, with D perhaps TRBD1 (5 bases). The CDR3 loop spans 14 amino acids. Trimming took off 1 base at V and 8 bases at J, with 14 bases between the two ends. Germline CDR1 MGHRA, CDR2 YSYEKL. The CDR3 bases are TGCGCCAGCAGCCAAGTGGGGCAGGAGTTGGGCTACACCTTC. Its protein product is CASSQVGQELGYTF.

The rearrangement joins TRBV9 to TRBJ2-7; D gene unclear. From germline, CDR1 is SGDLS and CDR2 YYNGEE. This CDR3 is built from 14 residues. Trimming removed 0 bases from V and 2 bases from J, with 9 bases in between. The CDR3 region has the DNA TGTGCCAGCAGCGTAGCTTCCGGTCCCTACGAGCAGTACTTC. It codes for CASSVASGPYEQYF.

This clone has just one count. The chain uses TRBV9 and TRBJ2-2, with 10 bases that match TRBD2. The CDR3 totals 17 residues. V was clipped by 1 base and J by 1 base; unmatched bases: 4. Germline V gives CDR1 SGDLS, CDR2 YYNGEE. Here the CDR3 reads CASSVRRLAGNTGELFF. CDR3 bases: TGTGCCAGCAGCGTAAGACGACTAGCGGGGAACACCGGGGAGCTGTTTTTT.

V and J are TRBV6-6 and TRBJ1-1; 7 bases map to TRBD1. The trim removed 7 bases at V and 4 bases at J, leaving 6 bases unmatched. Germline V CDR1 and CDR2: MNHNY, SVGAGI (reference sequence). The length of the CDR3 is 13 residues. The DNA of the CDR3 is TGTGCCAGCACCCTAGACAGGGCCACTGAAGCTTTCTTT. It yields the protein CASTLDRATEAFF.

The rearrangement links TRBV19 to TRBJ1-1; D gene unclear. V shed 5 bases and J shed 0 bases, with 7 bases lying between them. The CDR3 runs to 13 residues. Germline CDR1 reads LNHDA; CDR2 reads SQIVND (reference sequence). The DNA for the CDR3 is TGTGCCAGTAGTCTCTTTATGAACACTGAAGCTTTCTTT. As protein: CASSLFMNTEAFF. The variable domain in full, completed from reference TRBV19 and TRBJ1-1, reads DGGITQSPKYLFRKEGQNVTLSCEQNLNHDAMYWYRQDPGQGLRLIYYSQIVNDFQKGDIAEGYSVSREKKESFPLTVTSAQKNPTAFYLCASSLFMNTEAFFGQGTRLTVV.

The chain couples TRBV28 to TRBJ1-5; D is perhaps TRBD1 (6 bases). V was shortened by 8 bases and J by 0 bases, with 11 bases between the two germline ends. The germline V gene has CDR1 MDHEN and CDR2 SYDVKM. The length of the CDR3 is 14 residues. The CDR3 DNA reads as TGTGCCAGCTCGGACAGTTATAGCAATCAGCCCCAGCATTTT. It specifies CASSDSYSNQPQHF.

The rearrangement uses TRBV6-5 and TRBJ1-1; the D is unclear. With 2 bases removed from V and 4 bases from J, the gap between germline ends came to 17 bases. This CDR3 has 16 amino acids. Germline values: CDR1 MNHEY, CDR2 SVGAGI. CDR3 in DNA: TGTGCCAGCAGTTACCATCAATCCCCTCCCGGCACTGAAGCTTTCTTT. It specifies CASSYHQSPPGTEAFF.

This chain uses TRBV19 with TRBJ1-2, with a weak D call TRBD1 (5 bases). The V end was cut by 3 bases, the J end by 4 bases, with 12 bases between. This CDR3 is 14 amino acids long. The germline V gene has CDR1 LNHDA and CDR2 SQIVND (reference sequence). The CDR3 region is CASSIKGSLYGYTF. The CDR3 DNA is TGTGCCAGTAGTATCAAGGGGTCCCTCTATGGCTACACCTTC.

The chain couples TRBV7-8 to TRBJ1-3; D uncertain. This CDR3 is 11 amino acids long. Trimming took off 5 bases at V and 7 bases at J, with 6 bases between the two ends. Per the germline V gene, CDR1 is SGHVS and CDR2 is FQNEAQ. The chain's CDR3 is CASSERNTIYF. CDR3 sequence (DNA): TGTGCCAGCAGCGAGCGGAACACCATATATTTT.

This clone appeared once. The V and J genes are TRBV29-1 and TRBJ2-3, with 11 positions matching TRBD2. The CDR3 is 13 amino acids. J lost 2 bases, V lost 7 bases, and 2 bases had no gene match. Germline V gene sequence: CDR1 SQVTM, CDR2 ANQGSEA. The CDR3, as DNA: TGCAGCGCACTAGCGGGGGCCACAGATACGCAGTATTTT. Translated: CSALAGATDTQYF.

The chain recombines TRBV5-1 with TRBJ2-2, with 7 bases lining up with TRBD1. This CDR3 region has 13 residues. Germline V lookup: CDR1 SGHRS, CDR2 YFSETQ. V lost 4 bases to trimming and J lost 6 bases; unmatched junction nucleotides: 3. The CDR3 region has the DNA TGCGCCAGCAGCCCACAGGGGCCCGGGGAGCTGTTTTTT. The encoded protein is CASSPQGPGELFF.

This clone was counted a few times. The chain links TRBV6-5 to TRBJ2-7, with 8 bases matching TRBD1. This CDR3 spans 15 amino acids. The V and J ends lost 6 bases and 0 bases, in that order; junction bases with no gene match: 7. The germline gives CDR1 MNHEY, CDR2 SVGAGI. The CDR3: CASRQGATLSYEQYF. The CDR3 DNA reads TGTGCCAGCAGGCAGGGGGCTACACTCTCCTACGAGCAGTACTTC.

The chain carries TRBV5-4 and TRBJ2-2, with 9 bases identical to TRBD2. Germline V lookup: CDR1 SGHNT, CDR2 YYREEE (reference sequence). J lost 0 bases, V lost 2 bases, and 11 bases had no gene match. This CDR3 is 19 amino acids long. As DNA, the CDR3 is TGTGCCAGCAGCTTTCCTTCCGGGGCGGGGGGGCCGAACACCGGGGAGCTGTTTTTT. Translated, it gives CASSFPSGAGGPNTGELFF.

The rearrangement uses TRBV7-2 and TRBJ2-1; D gene ambiguous. CDR1 and CDR2 (germline): SGHTA, FQGNSA. V lost 5 bases and J 8 bases, leaving 16 bases between the germline ends. The CDR3 has 14 residues. CDR3 nucleotides: TGTGCCAGCAGCGTCGCGGTGGCCGGTTATGAGCAGTTCTTC. It yields the protein CASSVAVAGYEQFF.

This chain connects TRBV19 to TRBJ1-3; maybe TRBD1 (5 bases). V was shortened by 5 bases and J by 12 bases, with 14 bases between the two germline ends. Germline V gene sequence: CDR1 LNHDA, CDR2 SQIVND (reference sequence). The CDR3 has 12 amino acids. This CDR3 is CASSLQGSSIYF. As DNA, the CDR3 is TGTGCCAGTAGTTTGCAGGGATCGAGCATATATTTT.

The V call is TRBV12-1, the J call TRBJ2-5; the listed D gene, TRBD1, was not tested against the DNA. TRBV12-1 is designated a pseudogene. CDR3 length: 16 residues. CDR3 in amino acids: CASSFRRARAQETQYF. CDR3 bases: TGTGCCAGCAGCTTTAGAAGGGCCAGGGCCCAAGAGACCCAGTACTTC.

This clone was found once. The rearrangement links TRBV7-2 to TRBJ2-7; TRBD2 might be the D (5 bases). The CDR3 extends over 16 amino acids. V was pared by 1 base and J by 0 bases, with 13 bases between. Germline V gives CDR1 SGHTA, CDR2 FQGNSA. The CDR3 loop is CASSLVGRGSSYEQYF. CDR3 bases: TGTGCCAGCAGCTTAGTAGGTCGGGGAAGCTCCTACGAGCAGTACTTC.

Only one count was recorded for this clone. The junction differs from germline at one of its ends, possibly a read error. The chain joins TRBV5-4 to TRBJ1-6; 9 positions match TRBD1. This CDR3 has 14 amino acids. In germline, CDR1 is SGHNT, CDR2 YYREEE (reference sequence). Written as DNA, the CDR3 is TGTGCCAGCGGCTTACAGGGGGCGGATTCACCCCTCCACTTT. Translated, it gives CASGLQGADSPLHF.

The CDR3 bases are TGCAGTGCTAGAGCTTACAATGAGCAGTTCTTC. Protein product: CSARAYNEQFF. The V call is TRBV20-1, the J call TRBJ2-1; D not resolved. CDR1 and CDR2 from the germline V gene are DFQATT and SNEGSKA (reference sequence). V was clipped by 1 base and J by 4 bases, with 2 bases between them. This CDR3 has 11 residues.